A single sample gave rise to the 29 T cell receptor beta chains below, sequenced in a study of siplizumab effects on memory and regulatory T cells. Clones were sequenced by immunoSEQ multiplex PCR, and TCRdb holds only the in-frame ones, with some missing. Found here are fewer than 85,000 clones, around 95% of them singletons; the top ten hold around 20%. The sequenced sample was CD8+ T cells sorted from blood. Every receptor here comes from a human donor in good health.

This clone occurred once. This chain links TRBV9 with TRBJ2-7; D is unclear. Germline loops: CDR1 SGDLS, CDR2 YYNGEE. CDR3 length: 13 amino acids. Trimming shortened V by 0 bases and J by 3 bases, and 7 bases separated the two germline ends. CDR3: CASSVGGDYEQYF. CDR3 in DNA: TGTGCCAGCAGCGTAGGCGGTGACTACGAGCAGTACTTC.

The chain combines TRBV7-3 with TRBJ2-3, with 8 positions matching TRBD1. After removal of 0 bases from V and 12 bases from J, the junction contained 8 bases not matched to a gene. Germline V gene data show CDR1 as SGHTA and CDR2 as FQGTGA. The CDR3 length is 14 residues. CDR3 region: CASSLTGKTGGQYF. The DNA for the CDR3 is TGTGCCAGCAGCTTAACGGGGAAAACAGGGGGACAGTATTTT.

The genes are TRBV6-1 and TRBJ2-1; D may be TRBD2 (5 bases). The CDR3 extends over 14 amino acids. The V gene lost 4 bases and the J gene lost 4 bases, with 11 bases spanning the gap. Germline loops: CDR1 MNHNS, CDR2 SASEGT. CDR3 DNA sequence: TGTGCCAGCAGTGGGCCGGGGTTTTACAATGAGCAGTTCTTC. It encodes CASSGPGFYNEQFF.

V usage is TRBV5-4 and J usage is TRBJ2-7; the match to TRBD1 covers 8 bases. The CDR3 totals 15 residues. Germline V lookup: CDR1 SGHNT, CDR2 YYREEE (reference sequence). The trim removed 0 bases at V and 2 bases at J, leaving 4 bases unmatched. CDR3 in DNA: TGTGCCAGCAGCTTGGGGACAGGGCCCACCTACGAGCAGTACTTC. Translating gives CASSLGTGPTYEQYF.

This chain links TRBV5-1 with TRBJ2-5, with 9 bases that match TRBD2. Germline trimming cut 3 bases from V and 5 bases from J; bases unmatched to any gene: 8. This CDR3 is built from 15 residues. Germline values: CDR1 SGHRS, CDR2 YFSETQ. The CDR3 here is CASSSIAGEGETQYF. The CDR3 DNA is TGCGCCAGCAGCTCTATAGCGGGAGAGGGGGAGACCCAGTACTTC.

This sequence joins TRBV6-5 and TRBJ1-2; TRBD1 matches at 8 bases. The CDR3 is made up of 15 amino acids. CDR1 and CDR2 from the germline V gene are MNHEY and SVGAGI. The ends lost 2 bases at V and 6 bases at J; junction bases unmatched: 8. Written as DNA, the CDR3 is TGTGCCAGCAGTTACGCGGACAGGGAGTGGGATGGCTACACCTTC. It translates to CASSYADREWDGYTF.

This chain joins TRBV6-5 and TRBJ1-2, with unresolved D. The CDR3 runs 12 residues. V lost 5 bases to trimming and J lost 5 bases, with 9 bases between them. Germline-derived CDR1 and CDR2 are MNHEY and SVGAGI. The CDR3 spells CASSTPGYGYTF. The CDR3 coding sequence is TGTGCCAGCAGTACCCCCGGGTATGGCTACACCTTC.

This rearrangement joins TRBV21-1 to TRBJ2-5; the D call of TRBD2 is as the table states it, not checked on the DNA. TRBV21-1 is assigned pseudogene status. This CDR3 has 19 residues. The CDR3 DNA reads TGTGCCAGCAGCCCCCAGGGAATACGCGGGAGGGCCATCGAAGAGACCCAGTACTTC. It codes for CASSPQGIRGRAIEETQYF.

This clone was recorded once. The chain has TRBV14 and TRBJ1-4; D call uncertain. The ends were cut back, 4 bases at V and 0 bases at J, with 9 bases in the middle. Per germline, CDR1 SGHDN and CDR2 FVKESK. This CDR3 region has 15 residues. Written as DNA, the CDR3 is TGTGCCAGCAGCCGTTACCAATCAACTAATGAAAAACTGTTTTTT. This translates into CASSRYQSTNEKLFF.

V is TRBV6-6 and J is TRBJ1-5; TRBD1 is a possible D gene (5 bases). Germline assignment: CDR1 MNHNY and CDR2 SVGAGI (reference sequence). The ends were cut back, 8 bases at V and 4 bases at J, with 15 bases in the middle. There are 14 residues in the CDR3. CDR3 DNA: TGTGCCAGCCGGGGCGGACGGGGTAATCAGCCCCAGCATTTT. It specifies CASRGGRGNQPQHF.

This clone was detected once. The chain links TRBV27 to TRBJ2-7, with D possibly TRBD2 on 6 matching bases. The V and J ends lost 2 bases and 6 bases respectively, with 17 bases between them. The length of the CDR3 is 15 residues. Germline V CDR1 and CDR2: MNHEY, SMNVEV (reference sequence). In DNA form, the CDR3 reads TGTGCCAGCAGTTTAATCCCCGGGAGCGTGGTCGAGCAGTACTTC. Its translation: CASSLIPGSVVEQYF.

This clone was seen just once. The chain uses TRBV21-1 and TRBJ2-1. TRBV21-1 is a pseudogene locus. The CDR3 loop spans 15 amino acids. DNA for the CDR3: TGTGCCAGCAGCAAAAAGGGCCGACCCTACAATGAGCAGTTCTTC. This sequence encodes CASSKKGRPYNEQFF.

The genes are TRBV10-3 and TRBJ2-7, with TRBD1 matching 8 bases. With 4 bases clipped from V and 6 bases from J, the junction kept 5 bases outside the gene matches. Germline CDR1 and CDR2: ENHRY and SYGVKD. This CDR3 region has 13 residues. The CDR3 is CAISGTGFVEQYF. In DNA form, the CDR3 reads TGTGCCATCAGTGGGACAGGGTTCGTCGAGCAGTACTTC.

This clone appeared a single time. This chain uses TRBV5-1 with TRBJ1-1; D remains unclear. The CDR3 has 13 residues. From germline, CDR1 is SGHRS and CDR2 YFSETQ. V lost 0 bases and J 0 bases, leaving 3 bases between the germline ends. The chain's CDR3 is CASSLAVNTEAFF. In DNA, the CDR3 is TGCGCCAGCAGCTTGGCGGTGAACACTGAAGCTTTCTTT.

This chain links TRBV5-6 with TRBJ1-5; a weak D match, TRBD1 (6 bases). Trimming took 0 bases from V and 5 from J, leaving 12 bases between them. The V gene's germline CDR1 is SGHDT and CDR2 YYEEEE. This CDR3 is 15 amino acids long. The CDR3 DNA is TGTGCCAGCAGCTTGGGGACAGAGTTGCATCAGCCCCAGCATTTT. Translation: CASSLGTELHQPQHF.

The rearrangement links TRBV25-1 to TRBJ1-1, with 7 bases aligning to TRBD1. V lost 7 bases and J lost 4; bases outside the gene matches: 9. The CDR3 loop spans 14 amino acids. CDR1 and CDR2 from the germline V gene are MGHDK and SYGVNS. The CDR3 protein is CASTRQGIGTEAFF. The CDR3 DNA sequence: TGTGCCAGCACAAGACAGGGAATAGGCACTGAAGCTTTCTTT.

Regarding this clone: Additional DNA sequences in this sample encode the identical CDR3. The gene calls are TRBV19 and TRBJ2-1; 9 bases map to TRBD1. Germline CDR1 and CDR2: LNHDA and SQIVND (reference sequence). CDR3 length: 14 amino acids. J lost 4 bases, V lost 6 bases, and 4 bases had no gene match. As DNA, the CDR3 is TGTGCCAGTAGCATGGGACAGGGATACAATGAGCAGTTCTTC. Translated, it gives CASSMGQGYNEQFF. Variable domain in full (rest from reference TRBV19 and TRBJ2-1): DGGITQSPKYLFRKEGQNVTLSCEQNLNHDAMYWYRQDPGQGLRLIYYSQIVNDFQKGDIAEGYSVSREKKESFPLTVTSAQKNPTAFYLCASSMGQGYNEQFFGPGTRLTVL.

The chain uses TRBV28 and TRBJ2-2; tentatively, D is TRBD1 (6 bases). This CDR3 is built from 16 residues. Trimming took 4 bases from V and 0 from J, leaving 12 bases between them. Germline V CDR1 and CDR2: MDHEN, SYDVKM. CDR3 sequence: CASSSFRGANTGELFF. CDR3 in DNA: TGTGCCAGCAGTTCGTTCAGGGGAGCGAACACCGGGGAGCTGTTTTTT.

The V call is TRBV19, the J call TRBJ2-7; TRBD2 aligns across 13 bases. CDR3 length: 15 amino acids. The germline V gene has CDR1 LNHDA and CDR2 SQIVND (reference sequence). V trimming: 5 bases; J trimming: 7 bases; junction bases outside the gene matches: 8. CDR3 protein: CASSPWTSGSGEQYF. CDR3 DNA: TGTGCCAGTAGTCCCTGGACTAGCGGGAGTGGTGAGCAGTACTTC.

The rearrangement joins TRBV27 to TRBJ2-7, with 9 positions matching TRBD1. The CDR3 is 14 amino acids. The germline V gene encodes CDR1 MNHEY and CDR2 SMNVEV (reference sequence). V shed 5 bases and J 4 bases; nucleotides not matched to a gene: 6. CDR3 nucleotides: TGTGCCAGCAGTACCGGGACAGGGAGATACGAGCAGTACTTC. This gives the protein CASSTGTGRYEQYF.

The V gene is TRBV21-1, the J gene TRBJ2-5; TRBD1 is the table's D call and was not checked against the DNA. TRBV21-1 is assigned pseudogene status. The CDR3 length is 19 residues. The CDR3 sequence is CASSPSDHRDRDLWETQYF. DNA of the CDR3: TGTGCCAGCAGCCCCTCCGACCACCGGGACAGGGACTTATGGGAGACCCAGTACTTC.

To note about this clone: The identical CDR3 is also encoded by other nucleotide sequences in the sample. This sequence joins TRBV29-1 and TRBJ2-7; D might be TRBD2 (5 bases). V lost 6 bases, J lost 4 bases, and 16 bases lay in between. The CDR3 has 13 residues. Germline V gene lookup returns CDR1 SQVTM and CDR2 ANQGSEA. The CDR3 here is CSVDREGGYEQYF. The CDR3 region has the DNA TGCAGCGTAGACCGGGAAGGTGGGTACGAGCAGTACTTC.

This chain joins TRBV7-3 and TRBJ2-1, with 7 bases that match TRBD1. This CDR3 is 15 amino acids long. CDR1 and CDR2 from the germline V gene are SGHTA and FQGTGA. Trimming took 5 bases from V and 8 from J; bases not matched to a gene: 12. CDR3 bases: TGTGCCAGCAGCGCCTCCGGGACAGTGTTCGATGAGCAGTTCTTC. Its protein product is CASSASGTVFDEQFF.

The table lists this clone with a count of one. This sequence joins TRBV5-5 and TRBJ2-7; 10 bases agree with TRBD1. The junction had 15 bases not matched to a gene; V was cut back by 6 bases and J by 0 bases. This CDR3 comprises 18 residues. Germline values: CDR1 SGHKS, CDR2 YYEKEE (reference sequence). The CDR3 loop reads CASKPGQGYGGSSYEQYF. CDR3 nucleotide sequence: TGTGCCAGCAAGCCGGGACAGGGGTACGGCGGGAGCTCCTACGAGCAGTACTTC.

This sequence joins TRBV5-1 and TRBJ2-7; TRBD2 matches at 7 bases. V was clipped by 1 base and J by 2 bases; unmatched bases: 6. This CDR3 comprises 15 residues. Per germline, CDR1 SGHRS and CDR2 YFSETQ. CDR3 sequence: CASSLRGEPTYEQYF. The CDR3 nucleotides are TGCGCCAGCAGCTTGCGGGGGGAGCCGACCTACGAGCAGTACTTC.

This CDR3 is CASRDGLAETDTQYF. Here the CDR3 DNA reads TGTGCCAGCAGGGATGGACTAGCGGAGACAGATACGCAGTATTTT. The chain carries TRBV27 and TRBJ2-3; TRBD2 aligns across 10 bases. Germline CDR1 and CDR2: MNHEY and SMNVEV (reference sequence). V lost 6 bases and J lost 3; bases outside the gene matches: 6. This CDR3 spans 15 amino acids.

The rearrangement links TRBV14 to TRBJ2-5; D unresolved. V lost 1 base and J lost 1, with 4 bases in between. The V gene's germline CDR1 is SGHDN and CDR2 FVKESK. CDR3 size: 13 residues. The CDR3 is CASSQAGQETQYF. The CDR3, as DNA: TGTGCCAGCAGCCAAGCAGGCCAAGAGACCCAGTACTTC.

CDR3 amino acids: CASSDTSGRTYNEQFF. As DNA, the CDR3 is TGTGCCAGCTCTGATACTAGCGGGAGGACCTACAATGAGCAGTTCTTC. The gene calls are TRBV2 and TRBJ2-1; 12 bases match TRBD2. Germline CDR1 is SNHLY and CDR2 is FYNNEI. The V segment lost 8 bases and the J segment 2 bases; nucleotides outside the gene matches: 7. The CDR3 runs 16 residues.

This chain uses TRBV27 with TRBJ2-2, with D tentatively TRBD2 (5 bases). The CDR3 is made up of 14 amino acids. CDR1 and CDR2 from the germline V gene are MNHEY and SMNVEV (reference sequence). Trimming cost V 3 bases and J 6 bases, with 11 bases left between them. The chain's CDR3 is CASSFRASPGELFF. The CDR3 nucleotides read TGTGCCAGCAGTTTCCGGGCTAGCCCCGGGGAGCTGTTTTTT.